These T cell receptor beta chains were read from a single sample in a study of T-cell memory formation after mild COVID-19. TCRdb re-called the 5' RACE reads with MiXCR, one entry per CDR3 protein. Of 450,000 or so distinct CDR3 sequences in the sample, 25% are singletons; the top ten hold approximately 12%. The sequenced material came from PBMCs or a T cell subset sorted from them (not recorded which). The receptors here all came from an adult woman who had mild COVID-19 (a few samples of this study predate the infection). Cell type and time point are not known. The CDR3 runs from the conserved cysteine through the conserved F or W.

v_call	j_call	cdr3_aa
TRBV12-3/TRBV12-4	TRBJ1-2	CASSTSGPGYGYTF
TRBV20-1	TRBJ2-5	CSASWGQETQYF
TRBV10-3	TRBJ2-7	CATNNRDDEQYF
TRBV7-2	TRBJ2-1	CASSSGVSYNEQFF
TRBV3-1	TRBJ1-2	CASSSSLKGYTF
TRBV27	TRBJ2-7	CASSASGSYEQYF
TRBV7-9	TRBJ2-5	CASSPWTGPLGETQYF
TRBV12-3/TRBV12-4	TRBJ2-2	CASIISGSGTGELFF
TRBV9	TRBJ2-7	CASSVVDGYEQYF
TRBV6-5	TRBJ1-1	CASSYETTPRTEAFF
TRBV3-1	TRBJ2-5	CASSQVTSIQETQYF
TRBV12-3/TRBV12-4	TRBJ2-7	CASSLSPSEQYF
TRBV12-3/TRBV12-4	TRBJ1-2	CASSKQYGYTF
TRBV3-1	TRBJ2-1	CASSQGGISRGGRNEQFF
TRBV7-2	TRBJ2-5	CASSLPGPQYF
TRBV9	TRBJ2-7	CASSTPTGGEQYF
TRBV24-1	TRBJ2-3	CATKNRGTDTQYF
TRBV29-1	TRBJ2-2	CSVVRGGGELFF
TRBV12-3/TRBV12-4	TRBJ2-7	CASSLLWGEQYF
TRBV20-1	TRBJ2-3	CSARTSEFSTDTQYF
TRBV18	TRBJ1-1	CASSPGRDTEAFF
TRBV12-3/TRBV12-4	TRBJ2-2	CASLKDLNTGELFF
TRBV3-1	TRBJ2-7	CASSQEQGAPSYEQYF
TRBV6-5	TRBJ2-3	CASSSTSSTDTQYF
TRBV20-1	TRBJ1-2	CSARDLEVLGANYGYTF
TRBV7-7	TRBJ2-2	CASSPRETGGNTGELFF
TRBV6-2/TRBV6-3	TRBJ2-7	CASGLAVYEQYF
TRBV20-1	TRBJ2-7	CSAIQAGYEQYF
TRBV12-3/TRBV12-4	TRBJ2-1	CASSPVGVEQFF
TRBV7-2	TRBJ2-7	CASSSYYSKPNYEQYF
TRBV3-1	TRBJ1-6	CASSQVGGNNSPLHF
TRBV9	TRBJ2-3	CASSPRGGGSTDTQYF